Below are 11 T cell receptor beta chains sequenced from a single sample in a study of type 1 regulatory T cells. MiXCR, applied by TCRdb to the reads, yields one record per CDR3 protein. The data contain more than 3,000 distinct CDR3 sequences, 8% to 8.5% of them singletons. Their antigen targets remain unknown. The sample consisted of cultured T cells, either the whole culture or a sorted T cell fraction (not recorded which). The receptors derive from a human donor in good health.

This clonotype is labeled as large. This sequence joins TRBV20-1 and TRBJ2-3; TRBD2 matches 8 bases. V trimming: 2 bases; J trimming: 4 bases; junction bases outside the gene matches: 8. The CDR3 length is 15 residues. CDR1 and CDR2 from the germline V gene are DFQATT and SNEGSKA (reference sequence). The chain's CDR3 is CSARQPGGGADTQYF. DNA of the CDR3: TGCAGTGCTAGACAACCGGGAGGGGGGGCAGATACGCAGTATTTT.

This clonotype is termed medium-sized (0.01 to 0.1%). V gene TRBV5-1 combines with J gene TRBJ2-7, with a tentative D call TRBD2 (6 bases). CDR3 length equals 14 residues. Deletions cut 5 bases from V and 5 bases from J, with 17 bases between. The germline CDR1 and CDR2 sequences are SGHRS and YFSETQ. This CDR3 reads CASSVSGVVHEQYF. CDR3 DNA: TGCGCCAGCAGTGTTTCGGGAGTGGTCCACGAGCAGTACTTC.

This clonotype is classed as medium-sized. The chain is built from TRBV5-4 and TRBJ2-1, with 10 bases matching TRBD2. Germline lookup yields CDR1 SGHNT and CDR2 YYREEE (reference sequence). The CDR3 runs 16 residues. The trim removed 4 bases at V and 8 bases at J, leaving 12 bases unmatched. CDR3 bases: TGTGCCAGCAGCGAGGGGAGGGCTAGCGGGAGCCATGAGCAGTTCTTC. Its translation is CASSEGRASGSHEQFF.

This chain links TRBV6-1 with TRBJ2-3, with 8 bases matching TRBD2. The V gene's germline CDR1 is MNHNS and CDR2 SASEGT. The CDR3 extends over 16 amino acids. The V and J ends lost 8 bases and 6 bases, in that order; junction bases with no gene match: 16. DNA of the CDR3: TGTGCCAGCCCCCCGGAGACTAGCGCCCTCACTGATACGCAGTATTTT. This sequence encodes CASPPETSALTDTQYF.

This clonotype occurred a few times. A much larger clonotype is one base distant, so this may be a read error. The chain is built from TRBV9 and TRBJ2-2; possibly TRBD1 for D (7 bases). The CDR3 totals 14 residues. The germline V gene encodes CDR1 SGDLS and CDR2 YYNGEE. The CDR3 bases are TGTGTCAGCAGCGAGGGACAGCGGGCCGGGGAGCTGTTTTTT. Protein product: CVSSEGQRAGELFF. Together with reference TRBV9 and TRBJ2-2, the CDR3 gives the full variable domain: DSGVTQTPKHLITATGQRVTLRCSPRSGDLSVYWYQQSLDQGLQFLIQYYNGEERAKGNILERFSAQQFPDLHSELNLSSLELGDSALYFCVSSEGQRAGELFFGEGSRLTVL.

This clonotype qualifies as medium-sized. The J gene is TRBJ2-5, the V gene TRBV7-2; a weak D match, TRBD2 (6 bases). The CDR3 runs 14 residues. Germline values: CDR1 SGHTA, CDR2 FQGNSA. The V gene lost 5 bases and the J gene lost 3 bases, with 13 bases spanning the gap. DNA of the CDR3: TGTGCCAGCAGCCCCGGGCGGGAAAAAGAGACCCAGTACTTC. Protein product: CASSPGREKETQYF.

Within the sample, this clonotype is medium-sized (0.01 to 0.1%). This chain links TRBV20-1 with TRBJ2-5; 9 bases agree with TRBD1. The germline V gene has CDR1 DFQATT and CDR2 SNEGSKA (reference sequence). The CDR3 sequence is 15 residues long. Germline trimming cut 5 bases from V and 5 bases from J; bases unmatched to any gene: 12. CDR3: CSAYAPQGAGETQYF. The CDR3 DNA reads TGCAGTGCTTATGCCCCACAGGGGGCGGGTGAGACCCAGTACTTC.

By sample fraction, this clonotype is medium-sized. The CDR3 region has the DNA TGCGCCAGCAGTGCGGCGGGGACGTACGAGCAGTACTTC. This encodes CASSAAGTYEQYF. J is TRBJ2-7 and V is TRBV4-1, with D possibly TRBD2 on 6 matching bases. Trimming cost V 6 bases and J 4 bases, with 13 bases left between them. The CDR3 extends over 13 amino acids. Germline V lookup: CDR1 MGHRA, CDR2 YSYEKL.

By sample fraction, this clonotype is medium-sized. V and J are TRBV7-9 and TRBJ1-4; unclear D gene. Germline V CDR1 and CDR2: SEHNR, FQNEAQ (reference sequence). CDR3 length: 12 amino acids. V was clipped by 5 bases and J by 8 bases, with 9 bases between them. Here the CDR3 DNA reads TGTGCCAGCAGCGGCTGGGAAGAAAAACTGTTTTTT. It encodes CASSGWEEKLFF.

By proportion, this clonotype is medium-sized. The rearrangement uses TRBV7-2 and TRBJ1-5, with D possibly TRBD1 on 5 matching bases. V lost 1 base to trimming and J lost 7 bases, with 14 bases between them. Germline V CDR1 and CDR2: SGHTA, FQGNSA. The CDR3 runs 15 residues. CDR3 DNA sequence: TGTGCCAGCAGCTTAGACTTGGGGGGATACCAGCCCCAGCATTTT. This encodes CASSLDLGGYQPQHF.

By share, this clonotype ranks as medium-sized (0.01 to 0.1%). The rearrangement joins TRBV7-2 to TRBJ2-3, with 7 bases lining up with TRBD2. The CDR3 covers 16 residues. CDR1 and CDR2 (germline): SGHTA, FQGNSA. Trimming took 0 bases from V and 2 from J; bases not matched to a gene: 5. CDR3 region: CASSLAGGRSTDTQYF. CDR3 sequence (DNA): TGTGCCAGCAGCTTAGCGGGAGGGCGTTCCACAGATACGCAGTATTTT.